The present TCR beta chain was sequenced within a study of shared clonotypes between healthy human individuals. Some clones are missing from TCRdb's copy, which holds only in-frame ones; the method was immunoSEQ multiplex PCR. The data hold about 520,000 clones, with roughly 95% observed a single time. The CDR3 extends over 16 amino acids. The germline V gene has CDR1 MDHEN and CDR2 SYDVKM. The ends were cut back, 4 bases at V and 8 bases at J, with 23 bases in the middle. Study outcomes and limitations: The sharing of approximately 5.1% of naive CD4 clonotypes was seen across a few donors.

With respect to this clone: Its antigen is unknown.

The sequence was collected from a woman in her twenties or thirties in good health. V and J are TRBV28 and TRBJ1-2, with D uncertain. Input material: naive CD4+ T cells sorted from blood. The subset denotes: CD45RA+ positively selected. CDR3 coding DNA: TGTGCCAGCAGTTCCTACATAGCGGAGGCTCACTGGGGCTACACCTTC. It specifies CASSSYIAEAHWGYTF.